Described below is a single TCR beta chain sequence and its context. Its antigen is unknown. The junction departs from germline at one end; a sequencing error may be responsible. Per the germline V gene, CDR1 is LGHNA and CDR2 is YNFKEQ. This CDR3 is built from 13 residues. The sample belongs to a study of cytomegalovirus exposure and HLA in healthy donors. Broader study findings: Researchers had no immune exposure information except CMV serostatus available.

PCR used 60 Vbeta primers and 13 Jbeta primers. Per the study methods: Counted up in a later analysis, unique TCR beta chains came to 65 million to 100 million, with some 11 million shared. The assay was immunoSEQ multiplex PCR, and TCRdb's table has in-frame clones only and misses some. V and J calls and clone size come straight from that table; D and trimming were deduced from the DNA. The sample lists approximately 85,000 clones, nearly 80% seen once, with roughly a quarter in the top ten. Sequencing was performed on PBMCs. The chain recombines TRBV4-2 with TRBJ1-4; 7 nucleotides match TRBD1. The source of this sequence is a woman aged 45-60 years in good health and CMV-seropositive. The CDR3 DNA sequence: TGTGCCGGCAGTGTTACAGGGGTAGAAAAACTGTTTTTT. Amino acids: CAGSVTGVEKLFF.